The rows below give T cell receptor beta chains drawn from one sample of a study of cytomegalovirus exposure and HLA in healthy donors. Profiling relied on immunoSEQ multiplex PCR, and the TCRdb table lists in-frame clones only, not all of them. The table shows roughly 200,000 clones, with about 81% occurring only once. Material for sequencing was PBMCs. These receptor sequences come from a woman aged 40 to 49 in good health and CMV-seronegative. Both conserved end residues are part of each CDR3. A D gene is named only where the DNA matches it firmly. Clone size is not always given. Where it is, it says once, few, many or a class for expanded clones.

J,length,D,V,size,DNA,CDR3
TRBJ1-3,18,TRBD1,TRBV6-1,NA,TGTGCCAGCAGTGAGTCACTGGACAGGTTGACTTCTGGAAACACCATATATTTT,CASSESLDRLTSGNTIYF
TRBJ2-7,14,TRBD1,TRBV19,few,TGTGCCAGTAGTCCCTCGGGGACAGTCTACGAGCAGTACTTC,CASSPSGTVYEQYF
TRBJ2-7,16,NA,TRBV4-1,NA,TGCGCCAGCAGCCAAGATCTAGAGACGGTAACCTACGAGCAGTACTTC,CASSQDLETVTYEQYF
TRBJ1-5,15,NA,TRBV9,NA,TGTGCCAGCAGCGCCGGACAGTATAGCAATCAGCCCCAGCATTTT,CASSAGQYSNQPQHF
TRBJ2-5,17,TRBD2,TRBV2,NA,TGTGCCAGCAGTGAAGGGAAACTAGCGGGAGGGCAAGAGACCCAGTACTTC,CASSEGKLAGGQETQYF
TRBJ2-1,16,TRBD1,TRBV9,NA,TGTGCCAGCAGCTCAGCAGGGGGACAGGGCTTCCATGAGCAGTTCTTC,CASSSAGGQGFHEQFF
TRBJ2-5,15,TRBD2,TRBV2,NA,TGTGCCAGCAGGCTAGCGGGAGTGGGGGGGGAGACCCAGTACTTC,CASRLAGVGGETQYF
TRBJ2-7,14,NA,TRBV13,few,TGTGCCAGCAGCCCCTCCCGACTAGCCTACGAGCAGTACTTC,CASSPSRLAYEQYF
TRBJ1-2,15,NA,TRBV7-9,NA,TGTGCCAGCAGCTTAGCGTTACGGGGAAACTATGGCTACACCTTC,CASSLALRGNYGYTF
TRBJ1-4,15,NA,TRBV7-2,NA,TGTGCCAGCAGCTTAGATGCGACAGGCGGAGAAAAACTGTTTTTT,CASSLDATGGEKLFF
TRBJ2-7,16,NA,TRBV7-9,NA,TGTGCCAGCAGCTCCTCGAGTGGGGCAGATAATTACGAGCAGTACTTC,CASSSSSGADNYEQYF
TRBJ2-7,18,NA,TRBV14,NA,TGTGCCAGCAGCCAAGATATCTCCGGGGCAGGGGCTAGTGACGAGCAGTACTTC,CASSQDISGAGASDEQYF
TRBJ1-2,14,NA,TRBV28,NA,TGTGCCAGCTCTTTCGGTCCACAGGGTAATGGCTACACCTTC,CASSFGPQGNGYTF
TRBJ2-3,15,TRBD1,TRBV15,NA,TGTGCCACCAGCAGGGGACAGGGGGCAACAGATACGCAGTATTTT,CATSRGQGATDTQYF
TRBJ1-1,14,NA,TRBV15,NA,TGTGCCACCAGCAGGGTCAGGGCGAACACTGAAGCTTTCTTT,CATSRVRANTEAFF
TRBJ1-2,15,NA,TRBV29-1,NA,TGCAGCGTTGACATCCCCGCGTACCGGGGATATGGCTACACCTTC,CSVDIPAYRGYGYTF
TRBJ2-1,15,NA,TRBV11-2,NA,TGTGCCAGCAGGTCGACTGCGGGATTAGTTAATGAGCAGTTCTTC,CASRSTAGLVNEQFF
TRBJ2-2,16,NA,TRBV7-9,NA,TGTGCCAGCAGCCCCATTTCCGGGGAGAAGACCGGGGAGCTGTTTTTT,CASSPISGEKTGELFF
TRBJ1-5,14,TRBD1,TRBV9,NA,TGTGCCAGCAGCGCGACAGGGCTGGATCAGCCCCAGCATTTT,CASSATGLDQPQHF
TRBJ2-6,15,NA,TRBV6-5,NA,TGTGCCAGCAGTCGTATCGGGGGAGGGGCCAACGTCCTGACTTTC,CASSRIGGGANVLTF
TRBJ2-7,15,NA,TRBV6-5,NA,TGTGCCAGCAGTCCCCGACGGAACCGGGAGTCCGAGCAGTACTTC,CASSPRRNRESEQYF
TRBJ2-2,13,TRBD1,TRBV11-2,few,TGTGCCAGCAGAGACAGGGGTACCGGGGAGCTGTTTTTT,CASRDRGTGELFF
TRBJ1-3,14,TRBD1,TRBV4-1,NA,TGCGCCAGCACCCGGACAGGCTCTGGAAACACCATATATTTT,CASTRTGSGNTIYF
TRBJ1-1,14,TRBD1,TRBV12-5,NA,TGTGCTAGTGGTACGGGACAGGCGAACACTGAAGCTTTCTTT,CASGTGQANTEAFF
TRBJ2-3,16,NA,TRBV5-1,NA,TGCGCCAGCAGCTTGTCGGCGGGCTACCGCCCAGATACGCAGTATTTT,CASSLSAGYRPDTQYF
TRBJ1-5,12,NA,TRBV29-1,few,TGCAGCGTGGGGCAGCTCAATCAGCCCCAGCATTTT,CSVGQLNQPQHF
TRBJ1-4,13,NA,TRBV19,NA,TGTGCCATCCGGGGGGACACTAATGAAAAACTGTTTTTT,CAIRGDTNEKLFF
TRBJ2-5,13,NA,TRBV5-1,NA,TGCGCCAGCGGAGGTGAAACCCGAGAGACCCAGTACTTC,CASGGETRETQYF
TRBJ1-4,14,NA,TRBV6-6,NA,TGTGCCAGCACCCGAGGGGAGGGAGGCGAAAAACTGTTTTTT,CASTRGEGGEKLFF
TRBJ2-7,16,TRBD2,TRBV7-2,NA,TGTGCCAGCAGCTTAGACAGGTGGGGGGGCTCCTACGAGCAGTACTTC,CASSLDRWGGSYEQYF
TRBJ2-2,16,TRBD2,TRBV30,NA,TGTGCCTGGAGAGAGTGGGGGGGACCGAACACCGGGGAGCTGTTTTTT,CAWREWGGPNTGELFF
TRBJ2-5,16,TRBD1,TRBV5-1,NA,TGCGCCAGCAGCTTGGCCTTGACAGGGGAGGCAGAGACCCAGTACTTC,CASSLALTGEAETQYF
TRBJ2-7,16,NA,TRBV2,NA,TGTGCCAGCAGATCCAGTCAGGGGTATGAATCATACGAGCAGTACTTC,CASRSSQGYESYEQYF
TRBJ1-2,11,NA,TRBV19,NA,TGTGCCGGGGGACACGGCTATGGCTACACCTTC,CAGGHGYGYTF
TRBJ1-1,14,TRBD1,TRBV6-5,NA,TGTGCCAGCAGTTACCGATTGACAGGGGCTGAAGCTTTCTTT,CASSYRLTGAEAFF
TRBJ1-2,14,NA,TRBV5-4,NA,TGTGCCAGCAGCTTGGCCTTAGAGAACTATGGCTACACCTTC,CASSLALENYGYTF
TRBJ2-2,16,NA,TRBV11-2,NA,TGTGCCAGCAGCTTAAATAGGGGAGGCAACACCGGGGAGCTGTTTTTT,CASSLNRGGNTGELFF
TRBJ1-1,13,NA,TRBV5-4,NA,TGTGCCAGCAGCTTTTTTTCGAGGACTGAAGCTTTCTTT,CASSFFSRTEAFF
TRBJ1-2,15,TRBD1,TRBV10-1,NA,TGCGCCAGCAGAAAAGGCGACAGGGGGAACTATGGCTACACCTTC,CASRKGDRGNYGYTF
TRBJ1-2,13,TRBD1,TRBV28,NA,TGTGCCAGCACCCTTAAGGGGGCTCGGGGCTACACCTTC,CASTLKGARGYTF
TRBJ1-1,14,NA,TRBV11-2,NA,TGTGCCAGCAGCCCAGGGGTCCTGAACACTGAAGCTTTCTTT,CASSPGVLNTEAFF
TRBJ2-7,13,TRBD1,TRBV28,NA,TGTGCCAGCAGTCAAGGACAGGGGGTGCAGCAGTACTTC,CASSQGQGVQQYF
TRBJ1-4,15,TRBD1,TRBV5-1,NA,TGCGCCAGCAGCTTTACAGGGGCCTCTAATGAAAAACTGTTTTTT,CASSFTGASNEKLFF
TRBJ2-4,18,TRBD2,TRBV10-3,NA,TGTGCCATCAGTGAAGTCCCCACCGGGACTATTCTAGGAAACATTCAGTACTTC,CAISEVPTGTILGNIQYF
TRBJ1-1,16,NA,TRBV7-6,NA,TGTGCCAGCAGCTTACTTACTACGGTCGAGAACACTGAAGCTTTCTTT,CASSLLTTVENTEAFF
TRBJ1-2,13,NA,TRBV6-1,NA,TGTGCCAGCCGAGCAGGGAAAGATTGGGGCTACACCTTC,CASRAGKDWGYTF
TRBJ2-3,16,TRBD2,TRBV28,NA,TGTGCCAGCAGTTTATATGGCGGGAGGAGCACAGATACGCAGTATTTT,CASSLYGGRSTDTQYF
TRBJ2-7,13,NA,TRBV19,NA,TGTGCCAGTAGTATTTTGGCGGGCTACGAGCAGTACTTC,CASSILAGYEQYF
TRBJ2-7,11,NA,TRBV20-1,NA,TGCAGTGCTTCGACAGGTGAAGGGCAGTACTTC,CSASTGEGQYF
TRBJ2-7,14,TRBD2,TRBV2,NA,TGTGCCAGCAGCGGGACTAGCGGCTCCTACGAGCAGTACTTC,CASSGTSGSYEQYF
TRBJ1-5,15,NA,TRBV6-1,NA,TGTGCCAGCAGCCGACAGGCTTTTAGCAATCAGCCCCAGCATTTT,CASSRQAFSNQPQHF
TRBJ2-4,12,NA,TRBV9,NA,TGTGCCAGCAGCGTAGACTCTGACATTCAGTACTTC,CASSVDSDIQYF
TRBJ2-7,16,TRBD2,TRBV19,once,TGTGCCAGTAGCACCCTTCTAGCGGGAGTAGGTGGCGAGCAGTACTTC,CASSTLLAGVGGEQYF
TRBJ2-2,14,TRBD1,TRBV5-1,NA,TGCGCCAGCAGCTTTAAGGGGGCGGACGGGGAGCTGTTTTTT,CASSFKGADGELFF
TRBJ2-3,12,NA,TRBV7-8,NA,TGTGCCAGCAGCTCTGAGAGGGATACGCAGTATTTT,CASSSERDTQYF
TRBJ1-2,14,NA,TRBV5-1,NA,TGCGCCAGCAGCTTGGTCCCAGGGGACTATGGCTACACCTTC,CASSLVPGDYGYTF
TRBJ1-3,15,TRBD1,TRBV5-1,NA,TGCGCCAGCAGCTTTGGGACAGACTCTGGAAACACCATATATTTT,CASSFGTDSGNTIYF
TRBJ2-1,14,NA,TRBV28,NA,TGTGCCAGCAGCAACCAAGCAGGACTATATGAGCAGTTCTTC,CASSNQAGLYEQFF
TRBJ2-7,17,TRBD1,TRBV23-1,NA,TGCGCCAGCAGTCAGTCGTTACAGGGGTGCAACTCCTACGAGCAGTACTTC,CASSQSLQGCNSYEQYF